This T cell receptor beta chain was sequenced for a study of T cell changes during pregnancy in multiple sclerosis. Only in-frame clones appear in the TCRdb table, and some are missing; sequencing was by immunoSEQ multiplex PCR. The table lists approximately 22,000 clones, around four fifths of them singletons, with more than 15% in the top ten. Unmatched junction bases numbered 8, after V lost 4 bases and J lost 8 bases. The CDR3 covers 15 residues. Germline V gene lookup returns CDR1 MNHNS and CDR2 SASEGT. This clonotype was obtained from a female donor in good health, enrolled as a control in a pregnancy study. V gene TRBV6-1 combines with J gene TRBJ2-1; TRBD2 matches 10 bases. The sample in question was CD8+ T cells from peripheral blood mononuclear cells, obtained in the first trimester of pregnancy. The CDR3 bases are TGTGCCAGCAGTGTCAAAGCGGGAGGGCCCGATGAGCAGTTCTTC. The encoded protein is CASSVKAGGPDEQFF.